This T cell receptor beta chain was sequenced for a study of tumor-infiltrating lymphocytes in primary liver carcinoma. Study in general: Patients comprised men and women whose ages fell between 30 and 69 years.

Germline loops: CDR1 LNHDA, CDR2 SQIVND (reference sequence). The CDR3 sequence is 13 residues long. V lost 3 bases, J lost 4 bases, and 9 bases lay in between. TCR beta cDNA was reverse-transcribed from approximately 0.45 ug of total RNA. The reaction used a constant-region primer and ProtoScript II reverse transcriptase. Generation of the TCR beta libraries relied on three nested multiplex PCR rounds using slightly modified ARM-PCR. A C-beta reverse primer was combined with TRBV1-TRBV30 forward primers in the first two PCR rounds, and each round had approximately 10 cycles. TCRdb processed the multiplex PCR reads anew with MiXCR; each CDR3 protein has one entry. Among about 64,000 distinct CDR3 sequences listed, roughly two thirds were seen once. Co-extraction yielded RNA and DNA from approximately 22-30 mg of unsorted bulk tissue.

The V and J genes are TRBV19 and TRBJ1-2; D is unresolved. This receptor was taken from a man aged 35-49 years with primary liver carcinoma and hepatitis B virus infection. The source material was liver tumor tissue from sampling region 4. Subset described: tumor region T4, right-lateral pole. The CDR3 protein is CASSMAQLYGYTF. The CDR3 DNA reads as TGTGCCAGTAGTATGGCGCAGCTCTATGGCTACACCTTC.